One T cell receptor (beta chain) is described in this entry. What this receptor recognizes is not known. The sample holds no much larger clone one base away, and base qualities are not on file. PBMCs were isolated by Ficoll-Paque density gradient centrifugation. The data are from a study of T-cell memory formation after mild COVID-19 (dated by TCRdb to the early 2020s). Context from the whole study: Most TCR sequence clusters were specific to one of the two donors. In two donors, T-cell clones that expanded and contracted after mild COVID-19 were followed by sequencing TCRalpha and TCRbeta repertoires longitudinally. Two young, previously healthy adult volunteers made up the cohort, one male and one female.

The sequencing machine was an Illumina NovaSeq 6000. TCRalpha and TCRbeta cDNA libraries were constructed by 5'RACE with constant-segment primers, with sample barcodes and unique molecular identifiers being introduced. RNA was extracted from every sample with Trizol reagent. The libraries were amplified in two PCR steps, and the second step added a second sample barcode and Illumina TruSeq adapters. Sequencing of libraries was performed on an Illumina NovaSeq with 2 x 150 bp paired-end reads. In the paper's pipeline: With migec v1.2.7, reads were demultiplexed and then collapsed into UMI-guided consensus sequences. With mixcr v2.1.11, UMI consensuses were aligned to TRA and TRB V and J templates and assembled into clonotypes. A clonotype was counted as expanded or contracted only when both edgeR and NoisET called the clonotype significant, with the noise models trained on biological replicates. For edgeR calls, the thresholds were a false discovery rate-adjusted p below 0.01 and a log2 fold-change of 1. PCA with hierarchical clustering of max-normalized trajectories of the 1000 most abundant clonotypes was used as exploratory dynamics analysis. Separately sequenced CD4+ and CD8+ repertoires were used to assign a CD4 or CD8 phenotype to each responding clone. TCRdb trimmed the raw reads at Q25, called clones with MiXCR and kept productive beta chains. Records with the same CDR3 protein are collapsed into one entry carrying the most frequent genes and DNA. These V and J calls rely on TCRdb rather than the paper's analysis. The sample includes 100,000 to 150,000 distinct CDR3 sequences, with over 15% observed a single time. Jointly, the top ten make up roughly 5.2% of the sample.

What the research found in general, with its limitations: Only a couple of mild cases were covered in the study, and larger cohorts including severe cases with pre-infection samples were considered necessary. Contracting CD4+ clones turned up mainly in the CM and EM memory subsets, whereas EMRA was where CD8+ clones were enriched. Whether the second-wave clones peaking on day 37 were SARS-CoV-2 specific was not confirmed. Clones contracting from day 15 to 85 had balanced CD4/CD8 phenotypes, while a second wave expanding from day 15 to 37 was biased towards CD4+. Some responding clones were found in pre-infection memory, which suggests that pre-existing cross-reactive memory T cells took part in the SARS-CoV-2 response.

The material sequenced was PBMCs or a T cell subset sorted from them (not recorded which). The TCR sequence derives from a man younger than 30 who had mild COVID-19 (a few samples of this study predate the infection). The sample titles of this study are shuffled in the database, so cell type and time point are left out; the donor was told from shared clones.

This receptor carries the CDR3 CASSLDVGPYGYTF. The DNA reads as follows: TGCGCCAGCAGCTTGGACGTCGGGCCCTATGGCTACACCTTC. Recombination connected TRBV5-1 to TRBJ1-2; no D gene call is confident. The junction shows trimming of 0 bases on V and 4 bases on J, plus 10 bases between the germline ends. The CDR3 has 14 amino acids, counting the end cysteine and phenylalanine. The read is trimmed to its CDR3 DNA, 42 bases read in frame from base 1. In the germline V gene, CDR1 corresponds to SGHRS and CDR2 to YFSETQ.